This is a list of T cell receptor beta chains from one sample in a study of cytomegalovirus exposure and HLA in healthy donors. Generated by immunoSEQ multiplex PCR, the TCRdb table keeps only in-frame clones and is missing some. The sample lists some 140,000 clones, roughly 80% occurring once. Specimen: PBMCs. Receptor source: a female donor in good health and CMV-seronegative. The CDR3 runs from the conserved cysteine through the conserved F or W. Each record gives: D gene, V gene, J gene, clone size, CDR3 DNA, CDR3 protein. A D gene is named only where the DNA matches it firmly. Only part of the rows carry a size: once, few, many, or a class if the clone is expanded.

TRBD1	TRBV7-2	TRBJ1-6	NA	TGTGCCAGCAGGGCGACAGGGAGCTCCTATAATTCACCCCTCCACTTT	CASRATGSSYNSPLHF
TRBD2	TRBV7-6	TRBJ2-5	NA	TGTGCCAGCAGCTTAGCCTGGACTAGCGGTCGAGAGACCCAGTACTTC	CASSLAWTSGRETQYF
TRBD1	TRBV7-9	TRBJ1-4	NA	TGTGCCAGCAGCCTAACAGGGGCAACTAATGAAAAACTGTTTTTT	CASSLTGATNEKLFF
NA	TRBV5-1	TRBJ2-5	NA	TGCGCCAGCAGCTTGGGACCCGGCGGAGAGACCCAGTACTTC	CASSLGPGGETQYF
TRBD2	TRBV30	TRBJ2-7	NA	TGTGCCTGGAGTTCGGCCGACCGGCGGGGGTACGAGCAGTACTTC	CAWSSADRRGYEQYF
NA	TRBV19	TRBJ1-5	NA	TGTGCCAGCGGCGGGAGCAGGGATCAGCCCCAGCATTTT	CASGGSRDQPQHF
TRBD1	TRBV5-6	TRBJ1-2	NA	TGTGCCAGCAGCGCGCCGTGGACAGGGGTTTTTGGCTACACCTTC	CASSAPWTGVFGYTF
TRBD2	TRBV7-9	TRBJ2-3	NA	TGTGCCAGCAGAAAGGCACTAGCGGAGACAGATACGCAGTATTTT	CASRKALAETDTQYF
NA	TRBV5-5	TRBJ1-2	few	TGTGCCAGCAGCGGGGGGTCGGGCTTGTATGGCTACACCTTC	CASSGGSGLYGYTF
NA	TRBV11-3	TRBJ2-1	NA	TGTGCCAGCAGCCTCGACTTGGCCTCCTACAATGAGCAGTTCTTC	CASSLDLASYNEQFF
TRBD2	TRBV5-1	TRBJ2-3	NA	TGCGCCAGCAGCTTGGAGGGAGGGCGCACAGATACGCAGTATTTT	CASSLEGGRTDTQYF
TRBD1	TRBV10-3	TRBJ1-2	NA	TGTGCCATCAGTGAAGGACAGGCTGATGGCTACACCTTC	CAISEGQADGYTF
TRBD1	TRBV7-3	TRBJ2-2	NA	TGTGCCAGCAGCACCCGACAGGGGACGAACACCGGGGAGCTGTTTTTT	CASSTRQGTNTGELFF
TRBD1	TRBV7-2	TRBJ1-2	NA	TGTGCCAGCAGCTTAAGCCCACAGGGGTATTGGAGCTACACCTTC	CASSLSPQGYWSYTF
TRBD2	TRBV7-6	TRBJ2-1	NA	TGTGCCAGCAGCCTACTAGCGGGGGGCTACAATGAGCAGTTCTTC	CASSLLAGGYNEQFF
NA	TRBV2	TRBJ2-7	NA	TGTGCCAGCAGTGTGGTCTGGGGGGACGAGCAGTACTTC	CASSVVWGDEQYF
TRBD1	TRBV7-2	TRBJ2-3	NA	TGTGCCAGCAGCCTAGGGACAGCAACAGATACGCAGTATTTT	CASSLGTATDTQYF
NA	TRBV20-1	TRBJ2-3	NA	TGCAGTGCCTCACCTACTACGCAGTATTTT	CSASPTTQYF
NA	TRBV19	TRBJ2-7	NA	TGTGCCAGTAGTATAATGGGAGCCTACGAGCAGTACTTC	CASSIMGAYEQYF
TRBD2	TRBV30	TRBJ2-7	NA	TGTGCCTGGAGTGGGACTAGCGGGAACGATGAGCAGTACTTC	CAWSGTSGNDEQYF
NA	TRBV5-6	TRBJ1-5	NA	TGTGCCAGCAGCTCCACCCGGGTAGCGTATCAGCCCCAGCATTTT	CASSSTRVAYQPQHF
NA	TRBV4-1	TRBJ1-5	NA	TGCGCCAGCAGCCAAGCCTTCGTACGAGGGAAGACTCAGCCCCAGCATTTT	CASSQAFVRGKTQPQHF
TRBD2	TRBV9	TRBJ2-7	NA	TGTGCCAGCAGCCCCGGGGGGGGCCACGAGCAGTACTTC	CASSPGGGHEQYF
NA	TRBV7-2	TRBJ2-3	NA	TGTGCCAGCAGCTTCTACGATACGCAGTATTTT	CASSFYDTQYF
TRBD1	TRBV7-9	TRBJ2-5	few	TGTGCCAGCACCCCACAGGGGCAGGGAGAGACCCAGTACTTC	CASTPQGQGETQYF
NA	TRBV27	TRBJ2-2	NA	TGTGCCAGCAGTGCAGAAAGGGGGGGGGAGCTGTTTTTT	CASSAERGGELFF
NA	TRBV21-1	TRBJ2-3	NA	TGTGCCAGGCAGGGCAGCCTTAGCACAGATACGCAGTATTTT	CARQGSLSTDTQYF
NA	TRBV5-1	TRBJ2-1	NA	TGCGCCAGCAGCTTCGATGACGAGGATGAGCAGTTCTTC	CASSFDDEDEQFF
NA	TRBV19	TRBJ2-1	few	TGTGCCAGTAGTACCACTAGGAGGAGTGAGCAGTTCTTC	CASSTTRRSEQFF
NA	TRBV25-1	TRBJ2-1	NA	TGTGCCAGCAGTACGGGAACCTACAATGAGCAGTTCTTC	CASSTGTYNEQFF
TRBD1	TRBV9	TRBJ1-6	few	TGTGCCAGCAGCGCCGGGACAGGCGGTTCACCCCTCCACTTT	CASSAGTGGSPLHF
TRBD2	TRBV10-3	TRBJ2-3	NA	TGTGCCATCAGTAGTAGCGGGGGGGCCGGGACAGATACGCAGTATTTT	CAISSSGGAGTDTQYF
NA	TRBV4-2	TRBJ1-3	NA	TGTGCCAGCAGCCAAGACAGGAATGGAAACACCATATATTTT	CASSQDRNGNTIYF
NA	TRBV6-6	TRBJ2-3	few	TGTGCCAGCAGTGACGACAGAGTCACAGATACGCAGTATTTT	CASSDDRVTDTQYF
TRBD2	TRBV7-3	TRBJ2-1	NA	TGTGCCAGCAGTTACGGCGGGGGGGGCTACAATGAGCAGTTCTTC	CASSYGGGGYNEQFF
TRBD2	TRBV4-1	TRBJ2-5	NA	TGCGCCAGCAGCTCACACGGGACTACCCAAAGGGCCCAGTACTTC	CASSSHGTTQRAQYF
NA	TRBV29-1	TRBJ2-1	NA	TGCAGCGTTGCGACCAGCGGATCATACAATGAGCAGTTCTTC	CSVATSGSYNEQFF
TRBD2	TRBV7-2	TRBJ2-7	NA	TGTGCCAGCAGCGGCCGACTAGCGGGAGGTAGATACGAGCAGTACTTC	CASSGRLAGGRYEQYF
NA	TRBV21-1	TRBJ1-3	NA	TGTGCCAGCAGCAAAGAATCCACAACTGGAAACACCATATATTTT	CASSKESTTGNTIYF
TRBD2	TRBV7-9	TRBJ2-1	NA	TGTGCCAGCAGTTTTGTGGCGCGGGGGGAAGAGCAGTTCTTC	CASSFVARGEEQFF
TRBD1	TRBV6-5	TRBJ2-7	few	TGTGCCAGCAGTTCCCCGGACAGGGCCTACGAGCAGTACTTC	CASSSPDRAYEQYF
NA	TRBV5-1	TRBJ2-1	once	TGCGCCAGCAGCTGGGGGGGCCCCTCCTACAATGAGCAGTTCTTC	CASSWGGPSYNEQFF
NA	TRBV7-9	TRBJ2-5	NA	TGTGCCAGCAGCTTACCCCGACGACTCGGGGAGACCCAGTACTTC	CASSLPRRLGETQYF
NA	TRBV5-1	TRBJ2-2	few	TGCGCCAGCAGCTTAGGCAGGGCCGACACCGGGGAGCTGTTTTTT	CASSLGRADTGELFF
NA	TRBV27	TRBJ2-4	NA	TGTGCCAGCAGTTTTCGACAGGCCCCAGCCAAAAACATTCAGTACTTC	CASSFRQAPAKNIQYF
NA	TRBV5-1	TRBJ2-7	NA	TGCGCCAGCAGCTTAGCGGGTGGTTCTTACGAGCAGTACTTC	CASSLAGGSYEQYF
NA	TRBV7-9	TRBJ1-1	NA	TGTGCCAGCAGCTTACTCTCCAGGGTAATTGAAGCTTTCTTT	CASSLLSRVIEAFF
NA	TRBV4-1	TRBJ1-3	few	TGCGCCAGCAGCCAAGTTCTTCAAAACCAGTATTCTGGAAACACCATATATTTT	CASSQVLQNQYSGNTIYF
NA	TRBV7-9	TRBJ2-5	NA	TGTGCCAGCAGCTTAGTTCTAGGGGTTGGTGTCCGGGAGACCCAGTACTTC	CASSLVLGVGVRETQYF
NA	TRBV2	TRBJ1-4	NA	TGTGCCAGCAGGAGGACAGCAACTAATGAAAAACTGTTTTTT	CASRRTATNEKLFF
NA	TRBV15	TRBJ2-7	once	TGTGCCACCAGCGGGGGGGGGACAACGAGGGGGCAGTACTTC	CATSGGGTTRGQYF
TRBD1	TRBV4-3	TRBJ2-7	once	TGCGCCAGCAGCCAACGGACAGGGGCCCGCTACGAGCAGTACTTC	CASSQRTGARYEQYF
NA	TRBV7-2	TRBJ2-2	once	TGTGCCAGCAGCTTAGCCCTCTCGACAGGGAGGACCGGGGAGCTGTTTTTT	CASSLALSTGRTGELFF
NA	TRBV12-5	TRBJ1-1	NA	TGTGCTAGTGGTTTGCTGCAGGGAGGCACTGAAGCTTTCTTT	CASGLLQGGTEAFF